The clone carrying this TCR beta chain has a handful of counts. Its specificity is not known. Germline V lookup: CDR1 LNHDA, CDR2 SQIVND (reference sequence). This CDR3 is built from 14 residues. Trimming took off 3 bases at V and 10 bases at J, with 16 bases between the two ends. The data stem from a study of cytomegalovirus exposure and HLA in healthy donors. PCR was performed using 60 Vbeta and 13 Jbeta primers. The assay was immunoSEQ multiplex PCR, and TCRdb's table has in-frame clones only and misses some. The sample lists 150,000 or so clones, 65% to 75% occurring once. Findings of the study overall: About 87% or about 30% of the time was how often most TCR beta V segments were productive, according to an earlier analysis.

Sequences were obtained from PBMCs. The gene calls are TRBV19 and TRBJ2-1; D is unresolved. The sequence was collected from a girl between 5 and 17 years old in good health and CMV-seronegative. CDR3 nucleotide sequence: TGTGCCAGTAGTATGGCCCCGGCCGACTTGGAGCAGTTCTTC. This codes for CASSMAPADLEQFF.